This TCR beta chain is from a study of molecular identifiers for immune sequencing clone quantification. Bulk TCR libraries were made with methods that had been previously described and with listed TCR primers. TCRdb redid the calling of the PCR reads with MiXCR, one entry per CDR3 protein. The repertoire consists of some 680,000 distinct CDR3 sequences, with about 25% occurring once and the leading ten covering 0.6% to 0.9%. Worth noting for this clonotype: At one boundary the junction diverges from the germline segment, which might be a read error.

The V gene's germline CDR1 is SGDLS and CDR2 YYNGEE. The CDR3 runs 14 residues. Sorted naive CD8 T cells, 20,000 to 1,000,000, were sequenced from 10%, 30% or 50% RNA. The J gene is TRBJ1-1, the V gene TRBV9; D remains ambiguous. Source material: naive CD8+ T cells from blood, with Jurkat cell RNA spiked in. Regarding subset: FACS-sorted CD8+CD4-CCR7+CD45RA+ naive T cells. This clonotype was obtained from a human donor in good health. Some libraries in this study had Jurkat cell RNA spiked in. CDR3 DNA: TGTGCCGGCAGCGTAGAAGGGATGAGCACTGAAGCTTTCTTT. This gives the protein CAGSVEGMSTEAFF. Together with reference TRBV9 and TRBJ1-1, the CDR3 gives the full variable domain: DSGVTQTPKHLITATGQRVTLRCSPRSGDLSVYWYQQSLDQGLQFLIQYYNGEERAKGNILERFSAQQFPDLHSELNLSSLELGDSALYFCAGSVEGMSTEAFFGQGTRLTVV.